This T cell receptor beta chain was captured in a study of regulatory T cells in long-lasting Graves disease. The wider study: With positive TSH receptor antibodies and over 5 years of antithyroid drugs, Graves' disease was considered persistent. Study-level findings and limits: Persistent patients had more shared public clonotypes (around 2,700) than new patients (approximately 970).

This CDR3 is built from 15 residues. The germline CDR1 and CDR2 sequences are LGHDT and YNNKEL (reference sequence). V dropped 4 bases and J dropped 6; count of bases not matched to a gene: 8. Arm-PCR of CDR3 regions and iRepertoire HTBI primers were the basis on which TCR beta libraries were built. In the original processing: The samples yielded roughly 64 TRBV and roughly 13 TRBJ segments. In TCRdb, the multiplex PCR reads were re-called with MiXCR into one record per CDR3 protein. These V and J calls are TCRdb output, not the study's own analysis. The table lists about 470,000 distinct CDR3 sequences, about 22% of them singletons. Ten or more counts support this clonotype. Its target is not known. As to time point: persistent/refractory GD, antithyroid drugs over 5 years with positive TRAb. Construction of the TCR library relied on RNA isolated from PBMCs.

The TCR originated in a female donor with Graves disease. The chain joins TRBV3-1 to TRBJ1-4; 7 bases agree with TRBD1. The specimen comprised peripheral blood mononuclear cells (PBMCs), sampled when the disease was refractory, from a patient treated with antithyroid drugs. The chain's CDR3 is CASSPPGQGDEKLFF. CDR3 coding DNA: TGTGCCAGCAGCCCACCCGGGCAGGGGGATGAAAAACTGTTTTTT.